This T cell receptor beta chain was obtained from a study of T cell repertoires in ileal Crohn's disease. Study as a whole: Surgery for a complication: stricturing in roughly 61%, penetrating in 39%. Study-wide findings and caveats: High-frequency clones were more common in sorted CD8 than CD4 cells. All patients with clonality above 26.8% had endoscopic recurrence.

Germline V gives CDR1 SGDLS, CDR2 YYNGEE. Trimming removed 0 bases from V and 6 bases from J, with 7 bases in between. This CDR3 spans 14 amino acids. Turning to this clone: Antigen: not known.

TCRdb's table, derived via immunoSEQ multiplex PCR, lists solely in-frame clones and lacks some. The sample holds about 4,900 clones, roughly 91% seen once. Source material: ileal tissue. This chain joins TRBV9 and TRBJ1-6; D gene unclear. This receptor was taken from an adult with Crohn's disease. CDR3 residues: CASSVARFNSPLHF. The DNA for the CDR3 is TGTGCCAGCAGCGTAGCCCGGTTTAATTCACCCCTCCACTTT.